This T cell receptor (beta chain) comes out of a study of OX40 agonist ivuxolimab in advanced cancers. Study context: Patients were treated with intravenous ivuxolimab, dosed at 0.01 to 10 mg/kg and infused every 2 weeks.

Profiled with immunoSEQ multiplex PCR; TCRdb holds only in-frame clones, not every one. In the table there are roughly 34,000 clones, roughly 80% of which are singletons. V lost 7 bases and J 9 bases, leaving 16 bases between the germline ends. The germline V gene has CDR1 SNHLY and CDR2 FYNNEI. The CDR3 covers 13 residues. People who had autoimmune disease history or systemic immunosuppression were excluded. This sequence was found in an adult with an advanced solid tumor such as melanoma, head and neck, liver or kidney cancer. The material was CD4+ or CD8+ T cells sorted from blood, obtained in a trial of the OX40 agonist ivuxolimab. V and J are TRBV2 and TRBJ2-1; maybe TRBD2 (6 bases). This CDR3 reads CASTLLGEAEQFF. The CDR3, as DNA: TGTGCCAGCACCCTGCTAGGGGAGGCTGAGCAGTTCTTC.